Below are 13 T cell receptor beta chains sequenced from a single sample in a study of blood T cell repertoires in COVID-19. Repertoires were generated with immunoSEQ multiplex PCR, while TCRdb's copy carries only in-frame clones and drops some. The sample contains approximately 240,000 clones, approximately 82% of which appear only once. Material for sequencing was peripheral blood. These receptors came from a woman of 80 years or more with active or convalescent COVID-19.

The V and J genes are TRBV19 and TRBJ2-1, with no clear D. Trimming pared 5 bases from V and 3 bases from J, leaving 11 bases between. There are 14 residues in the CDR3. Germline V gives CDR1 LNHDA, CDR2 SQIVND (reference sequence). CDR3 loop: CASSLRTSYNEQFF. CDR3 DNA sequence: TGTGCCAGTAGTCTTCGTACGAGCTACAATGAGCAGTTCTTC.

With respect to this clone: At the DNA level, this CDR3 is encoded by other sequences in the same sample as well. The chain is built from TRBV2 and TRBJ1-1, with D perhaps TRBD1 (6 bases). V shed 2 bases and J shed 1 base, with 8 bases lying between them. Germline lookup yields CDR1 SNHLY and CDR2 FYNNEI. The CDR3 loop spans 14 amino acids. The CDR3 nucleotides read TGTGCCAGCAGTGAACAGGGGAGGAACACTGAAGCTTTCTTT. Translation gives CASSEQGRNTEAFF. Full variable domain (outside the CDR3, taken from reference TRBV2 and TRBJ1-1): EPEVTQTPSHQVTQMGQEVILRCVPISNHLYFYWYRQILGQKVEFLVSFYNNEISEKSEIFDDQFSVERPDGSNFTLKIRSTKLEDSAMYFCASSEQGRNTEAFFGQGTRLTVV.

The CDR3: CSVEPRDRGPGNTIYF. CDR3 DNA sequence: TGCAGCGTCGAACCCCGGGACAGGGGGCCGGGAAACACCATATATTTT. V usage is TRBV29-1 and J usage is TRBJ1-3, with 12 bases aligning to TRBD1. The CDR3 has 16 residues. The germline CDR1 and CDR2 sequences are SQVTM and ANQGSEA. V was clipped by 6 bases and J by 4 bases; unmatched bases: 10.

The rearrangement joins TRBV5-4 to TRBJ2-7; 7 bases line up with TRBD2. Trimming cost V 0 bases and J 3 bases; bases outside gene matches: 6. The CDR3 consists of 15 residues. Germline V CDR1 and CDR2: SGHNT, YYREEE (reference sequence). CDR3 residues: CASSLGGGSIYEQYF. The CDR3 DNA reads TGTGCCAGCAGCTTGGGTGGCGGGAGCATCTACGAGCAGTACTTC.

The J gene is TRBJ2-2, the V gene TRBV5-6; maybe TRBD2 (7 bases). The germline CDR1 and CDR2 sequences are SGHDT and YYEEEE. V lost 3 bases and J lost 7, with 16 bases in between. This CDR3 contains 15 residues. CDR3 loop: CASSWGGRSVGELFF. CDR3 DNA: TGTGCCAGCAGCTGGGGGGGCAGATCCGTCGGGGAGCTGTTTTTT.

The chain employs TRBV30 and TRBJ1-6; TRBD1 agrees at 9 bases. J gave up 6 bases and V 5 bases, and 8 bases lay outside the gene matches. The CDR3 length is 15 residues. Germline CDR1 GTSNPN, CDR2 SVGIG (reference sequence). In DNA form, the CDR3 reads TGTGCCTGGGGGACAGGGAGTGTTACTAATTCACCCCTCCACTTT. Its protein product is CAWGTGSVTNSPLHF.

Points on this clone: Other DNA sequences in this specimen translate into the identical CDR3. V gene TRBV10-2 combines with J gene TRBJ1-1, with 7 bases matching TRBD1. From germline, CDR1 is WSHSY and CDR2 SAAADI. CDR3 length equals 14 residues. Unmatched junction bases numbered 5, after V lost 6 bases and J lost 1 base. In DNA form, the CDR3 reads TGCGCCAGCAGGACCGGGACAGCGAACACTGAAGCTTTCTTT. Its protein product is CASRTGTANTEAFF.

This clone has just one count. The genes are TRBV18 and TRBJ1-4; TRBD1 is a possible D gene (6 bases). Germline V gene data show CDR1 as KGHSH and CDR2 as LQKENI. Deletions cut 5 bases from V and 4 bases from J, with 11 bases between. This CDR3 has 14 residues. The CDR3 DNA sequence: TGTGCCAGCTCAGGGGGCTATGGTAATGAAAAACTGTTTTTT. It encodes CASSGGYGNEKLFF.

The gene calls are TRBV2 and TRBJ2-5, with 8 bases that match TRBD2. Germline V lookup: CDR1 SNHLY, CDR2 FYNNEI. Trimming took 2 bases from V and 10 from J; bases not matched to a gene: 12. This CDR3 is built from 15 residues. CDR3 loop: CASSEIGGGGLRQYF. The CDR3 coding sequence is TGTGCCAGCAGTGAAATTGGCGGCGGGGGGTTGCGCCAGTACTTC.

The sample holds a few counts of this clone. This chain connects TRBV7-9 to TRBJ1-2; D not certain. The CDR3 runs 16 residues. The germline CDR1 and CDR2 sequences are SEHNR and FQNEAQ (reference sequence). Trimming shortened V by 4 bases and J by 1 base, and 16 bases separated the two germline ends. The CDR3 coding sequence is TGTGCCAGCAGCTCACAAGACACAAGTCTTAACTATGGCTACACCTTC. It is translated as CASSSQDTSLNYGYTF.

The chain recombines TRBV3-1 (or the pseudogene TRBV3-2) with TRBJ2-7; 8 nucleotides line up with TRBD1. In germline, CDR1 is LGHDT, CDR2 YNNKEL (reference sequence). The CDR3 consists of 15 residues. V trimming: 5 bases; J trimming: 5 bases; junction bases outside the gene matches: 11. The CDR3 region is CASSETTSDRDEQYF. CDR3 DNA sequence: TGTGCCAGCAGCGAAACTACATCGGACAGGGACGAGCAGTACTTC.

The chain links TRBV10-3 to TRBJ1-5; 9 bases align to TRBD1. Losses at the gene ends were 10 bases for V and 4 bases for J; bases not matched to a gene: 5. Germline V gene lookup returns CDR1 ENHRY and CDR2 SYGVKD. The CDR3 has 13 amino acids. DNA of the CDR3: TGTGCCACATCAGGGACAGGGAATCAGCCCCAGCATTTT. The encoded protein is CATSGTGNQPQHF.

The CDR3 is CASSLQGTGGLMNTEAFF. For the CDR3, the DNA is TGCGCCAGCAGCTTGCAGGGGACAGGGGGCTTGATGAACACTGAAGCTTTCTTT. This rearrangement joins TRBV5-1 to TRBJ1-1; 12 bases are a match to TRBD1. The germline V gene has CDR1 SGHRS and CDR2 YFSETQ. The CDR3 is 18 residues long. V was pared by 1 base and J by 0 bases, with 7 bases of the junction left unmatched.